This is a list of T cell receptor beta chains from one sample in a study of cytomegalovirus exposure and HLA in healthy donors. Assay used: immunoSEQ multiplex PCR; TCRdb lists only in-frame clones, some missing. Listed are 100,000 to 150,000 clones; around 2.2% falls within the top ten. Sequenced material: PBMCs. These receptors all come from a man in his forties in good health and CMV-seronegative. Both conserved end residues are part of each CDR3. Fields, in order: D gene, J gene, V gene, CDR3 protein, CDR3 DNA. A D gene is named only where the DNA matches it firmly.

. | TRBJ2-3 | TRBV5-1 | CASSLGGSTDTQYF | TGCGCCAGCAGCTTGGGCGGGAGCACAGATACGCAGTATTTT
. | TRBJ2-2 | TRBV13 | CASSQESVGRATTGELFF | TGTGCCAGCAGCCAAGAATCAGTAGGGCGGGCCACCACCGGGGAGCTGTTTTTT
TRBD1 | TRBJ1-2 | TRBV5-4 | CASSLGTGGVYGYTF | TGTGCCAGCAGCTTGGGAACAGGGGGCGTCTATGGCTACACCTTC
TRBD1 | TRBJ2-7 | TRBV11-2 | CASRGTGVSYEQYF | TGTGCCAGCAGGGGTACAGGGGTGTCCTACGAGCAGTACTTC
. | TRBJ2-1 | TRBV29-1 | CSGTLANEQFF | TGCAGTGGTACTCTAGCAAATGAGCAGTTCTTC
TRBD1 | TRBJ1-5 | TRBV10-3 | CAISETGGDQPQHF | TGTGCCATCAGTGAGACAGGGGGCGATCAGCCCCAGCATTTT
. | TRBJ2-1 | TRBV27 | CASRPRLVSYNEQFF | TGTGCCAGCAGACCGCGATTGGTTTCCTACAATGAGCAGTTCTTC
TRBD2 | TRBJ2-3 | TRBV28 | CASRLRGRPSTDTQYF | TGTGCCAGCCGGTTGCGGGGGAGACCTAGCACAGATACGCAGTATTTT
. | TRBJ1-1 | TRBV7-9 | CASSGRQVGNTEAFF | TGTGCCAGCAGCGGGCGACAGGTGGGGAACACTGAAGCTTTCTTT
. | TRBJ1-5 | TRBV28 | CASSPDRRVFNQPQHF | TGTGCCAGCAGTCCCGACCGGAGGGTTTTCAATCAGCCCCAGCATTTT
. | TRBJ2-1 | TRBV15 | CATSSHSSGGAIWGNEQFF | TGTGCCACCAGCAGTCATTCTAGTGGAGGGGCAATTTGGGGCAATGAGCAGTTCTTC
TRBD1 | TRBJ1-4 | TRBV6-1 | CASSVEQGDGEKLFF | TGTGCCAGCAGTGTTGAACAGGGGGATGGTGAAAAACTGTTTTTT
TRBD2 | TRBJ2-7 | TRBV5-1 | CASSLTTSGPYEQYF | TGCGCCAGCAGCTTGACGACTAGCGGGCCCTACGAGCAGTACTTC
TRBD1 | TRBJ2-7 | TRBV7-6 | CASSHGQGLYLEQYF | TGTGCCAGCAGCCATGGACAGGGGCTTTATCTCGAGCAGTACTTC
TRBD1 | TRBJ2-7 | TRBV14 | CASSREGTGLLWGSYEQYF | TGTGCCAGCAGCCGCGAAGGGACAGGGTTATTATGGGGCTCCTACGAGCAGTACTTC
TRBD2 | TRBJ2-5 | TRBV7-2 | CASSAGLARTTQYF | TGTGCCAGCAGCGCGGGACTAGCACGGACGACCCAGTACTTC
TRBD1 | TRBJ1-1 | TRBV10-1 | CASSHDRAAFAFF | TGCGCCAGCAGTCATGACAGGGCGGCATTCGCTTTCTTT
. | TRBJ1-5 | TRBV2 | CASREFGNQPQHF | TGTGCCAGCAGGGAGTTCGGCAATCAGCCCCAGCATTTT
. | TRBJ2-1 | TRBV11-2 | CASSLISGYNEQFF | TGTGCCAGCAGCTTAATATCCGGTTACAATGAGCAGTTCTTC
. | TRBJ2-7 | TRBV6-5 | CASSYSPPSSYEQYF | TGTGCCAGCAGTTACTCACCTCCCAGCTCCTACGAGCAGTACTTC
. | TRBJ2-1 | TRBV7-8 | CASSLGQHNEQFF | TGTGCCAGCAGCTTGGGGCAGCACAATGAGCAGTTCTTC
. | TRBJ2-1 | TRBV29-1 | CSVRGSSYNEQFF | TGCAGCGTTCGGGGTAGCTCCTACAATGAGCAGTTCTTC
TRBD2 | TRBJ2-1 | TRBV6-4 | CASSVGTSGSSYNEQFF | TGTGCCAGCAGTGTGGGGACTAGCGGAAGCTCCTACAATGAGCAGTTCTTC
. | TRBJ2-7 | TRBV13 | CASSAQGTYEQYF | TGTGCCAGCAGTGCGCAGGGCACCTACGAGCAGTACTTC
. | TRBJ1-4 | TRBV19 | CASTVGGADEKLFF | TGTGCCAGTACCGTAGGGGGGGCGGATGAAAAACTGTTTTTT
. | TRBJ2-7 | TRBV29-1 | CSVQSMDSYEQYF | TGCAGCGTTCAGTCTATGGACAGCTACGAGCAGTACTTC
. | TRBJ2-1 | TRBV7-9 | CASSLDGGPPPKDEQFF | TGTGCCAGCAGCTTAGATGGGGGCCCTCCCCCTAAAGATGAGCAGTTCTTC
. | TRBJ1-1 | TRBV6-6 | CASSYWRQPFEAFF | TGTGCCAGCAGTTATTGGAGACAGCCCTTTGAAGCTTTCTTT
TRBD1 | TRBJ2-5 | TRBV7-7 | CASSLRAGGLETQYF | TGTGCTAGCAGCTTAAGGGCAGGGGGCTTGGAGACCCAGTACTTC
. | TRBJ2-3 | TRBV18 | CASSPAVRPGVSDTQYF | TGTGCCAGCTCACCAGCCGTCAGACCCGGGGTCTCGGATACGCAGTATTTT
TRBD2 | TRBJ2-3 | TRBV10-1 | CASKPGLAGVLADTQYF | TGCGCCAGCAAACCGGGACTAGCGGGAGTATTGGCAGATACGCAGTATTTT
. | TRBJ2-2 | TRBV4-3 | CASSQEYSLGHTGELFF | TGCGCCAGCAGCCAAGAGTATTCGTTGGGGCACACCGGGGAGCTGTTTTTT